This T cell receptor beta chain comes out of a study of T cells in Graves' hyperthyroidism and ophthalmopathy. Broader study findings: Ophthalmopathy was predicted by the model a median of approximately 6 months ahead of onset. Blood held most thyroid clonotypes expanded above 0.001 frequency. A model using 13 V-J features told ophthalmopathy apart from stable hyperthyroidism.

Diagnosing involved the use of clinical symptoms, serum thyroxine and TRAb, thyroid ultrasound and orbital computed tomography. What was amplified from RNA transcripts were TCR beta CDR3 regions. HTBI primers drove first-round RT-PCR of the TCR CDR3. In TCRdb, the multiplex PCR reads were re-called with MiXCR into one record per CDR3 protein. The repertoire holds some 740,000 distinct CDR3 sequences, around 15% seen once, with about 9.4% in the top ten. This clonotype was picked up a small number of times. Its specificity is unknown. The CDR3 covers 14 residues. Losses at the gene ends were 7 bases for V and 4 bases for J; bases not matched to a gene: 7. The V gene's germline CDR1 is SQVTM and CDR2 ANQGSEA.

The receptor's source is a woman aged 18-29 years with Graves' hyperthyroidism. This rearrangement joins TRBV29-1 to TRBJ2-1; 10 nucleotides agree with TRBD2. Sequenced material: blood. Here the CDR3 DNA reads TGCAGCGCTACCGGGACTAGCGTTTACAATGAGCAGTTCTTC. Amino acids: CSATGTSVYNEQFF.